One and the same sample provided the 26 T cell receptor beta chains below, sequenced in a study of PD-1 blockade in classical Hodgkin lymphoma. Time point described: cycle 4 day 1 (C4D1), after 6 weeks of nivolumab. Each patient relapsed following autologous stem cell transplantation, and prior brentuximab vedotin exposure differed. The table came from immunoSEQ multiplex PCR; TCRdb's copy has only in-frame clones and leaves some out. The data hold 50,000 or so clones, with nearly 90% observed a single time. The material was peripheral blood mononuclear cells (PBMCs), obtained before the fourth cycle of nivolumab. These receptor sequences come from a human donor with classical Hodgkin lymphoma.

The chain carries TRBV6-6 and TRBJ2-7; weak D call: TRBD1 (5 bases). Germline V CDR1 and CDR2: MNHNY, SVGAGI (reference sequence). The CDR3 loop spans 13 amino acids. Trimming pared 2 bases from V and 3 bases from J, leaving 8 bases between. The CDR3 spells CASSYRDSYEQYF. Here the CDR3 DNA reads TGTGCCAGCAGTTACCGAGACAGCTACGAGCAGTACTTC.

This rearrangement joins TRBV7-9 to TRBJ2-3; 9 bases line up with TRBD2. The ends lost 2 bases at V and 6 bases at J; junction bases unmatched: 6. Per the germline V gene, CDR1 is SEHNR and CDR2 is FQNEAQ (reference sequence). This CDR3 has 15 amino acids. The CDR3 here is CASSLWITSGDTQYF. The CDR3 DNA follows: TGTGCCAGCAGCTTATGGATCACTAGCGGGGATACGCAGTATTTT.

V gene TRBV28 combines with J gene TRBJ2-1, with 8 bases matching TRBD2. The J segment lost 12 bases and the V segment lost 1 base, leaving 2 bases of the junction unmatched. This CDR3 has 12 amino acids. Looked up from germline, CDR1 is MDHEN and CDR2 is SYDVKM. CDR3 region: CASSLLAGRQFF. CDR3 DNA sequence: TGTGCCAGCAGTTTATTAGCGGGACGGCAGTTCTTC.

The chain links TRBV4-1 to TRBJ1-5; the D gene is possibly TRBD1 (5 bases). Trimming shortened V by 1 base and J by 5 bases, and 21 bases separated the two germline ends. Per germline, CDR1 MGHRA and CDR2 YSYEKL. There are 18 residues in the CDR3. This CDR3 is CASSQVIALQGRDQPQHF. The CDR3 DNA follows: TGCGCCAGCAGCCAAGTAATCGCCCTCCAGGGAAGGGATCAGCCCCAGCATTTT.

This clone showed up just a few times. This chain uses TRBV29-1 with TRBJ1-2, with 9 bases that match TRBD1. This CDR3 has 15 amino acids. The V gene end was trimmed by 7 bases and the J gene end by 4 bases; junction bases not matched to a gene: 13. The V gene's germline CDR1 is SQVTM and CDR2 ANQGSEA. Here the CDR3 DNA reads TGCAGCGCCTATTTCGGGACAGGGACACCCTATGGCTACACCTTC. This codes for CSAYFGTGTPYGYTF.

The chain uses TRBV6-5 and TRBJ2-3; tentative D call: TRBD1 (6 bases). This CDR3 region has 15 residues. V lost 5 bases and J 2 bases, leaving 14 bases between the germline ends. Germline V lookup: CDR1 MNHEY, CDR2 SVGAGI. CDR3 protein: CASSVQGFNTDTQYF. The CDR3 DNA is TGTGCCAGCAGTGTACAGGGTTTTAACACAGATACGCAGTATTTT.

The chain has TRBV9 and TRBJ2-5; tentative D call: TRBD2 (6 bases). Germline values: CDR1 SGDLS, CDR2 YYNGEE. The CDR3 contains 15 residues. Between the trimmed V and J ends, which lost 3 bases and 3 bases, there was a span of 15 bases. CDR3 nucleotide sequence: TGTGCCAGCAGCGGCCGGGACTTTGAGGAAGAGACCCAGTACTTC. It codes for CASSGRDFEEETQYF.

The CDR3: CASSHPWSTEAFF. In DNA, the CDR3 is TGTGCCAGCAGCCATCCGTGGAGCACTGAAGCTTTCTTT. This sequence joins TRBV14 and TRBJ1-1; D gene uncertain. In germline, CDR1 is SGHDN, CDR2 FVKESK. The CDR3 runs 13 residues. Trimming took 3 bases from V and 4 from J, leaving 9 bases between them.

This clone has only one observation. The J gene is TRBJ2-3, the V gene TRBV9, with D unclear. CDR3 size: 13 residues. Between the trimmed V and J ends, which lost 0 bases and 6 bases, there was a span of 8 bases. CDR1 is SGDLS and CDR2 is YYNGEE in the germline V gene. The DNA for the CDR3 is TGTGCCAGCAGCGTAGGGTGGGGTGATACGCAGTATTTT. Its translation: CASSVGWGDTQYF.

CDR3 sequence: CASSFLNGRDEQYF. The CDR3 nucleotides are TGTGCCAGCAGTTTTCTGAACGGGCGGGACGAGCAGTACTTC. This rearrangement joins TRBV28 to TRBJ2-7, with D tentatively TRBD2 (5 bases). V gave up 3 bases and J gave up 5 bases, with 14 bases separating them. This CDR3 is built from 14 residues. Germline V gives CDR1 MDHEN, CDR2 SYDVKM.

This clone occurred once. This chain uses TRBV28 with TRBJ1-1, with 8 bases aligning to TRBD1. Germline CDR1 is MDHEN and CDR2 is SYDVKM. CDR3 length: 16 residues. J gave up 1 base and V 6 bases, and 10 bases lay outside the gene matches. The CDR3 region is CASRSGTGASNTEAFF. CDR3 DNA: TGTGCCAGCAGGTCCGGGACAGGCGCCTCGAACACTGAAGCTTTCTTT.

The chain carries TRBV7-2 and TRBJ1-1; possibly TRBD1 for D (5 bases). This CDR3 is 15 amino acids long. Germline V gene sequence: CDR1 SGHTA, CDR2 FQGNSA. Trimming removed 5 bases from V and 10 bases from J, with 23 bases in between. The CDR3 sequence: CASSGNQGGRVGAFF. In DNA, the CDR3 is TGTGCCAGCAGCGGGAATCAGGGAGGTAGGGTGGGAGCTTTCTTT.

This clone showed up just once. The chain joins TRBV5-1 to TRBJ1-1, with D unclear. The V end was cut by 0 bases, the J end by 1 base, with 16 bases between. This CDR3 comprises 17 residues. Germline V lookup: CDR1 SGHRS, CDR2 YFSETQ. The DNA for the CDR3 is TGCGCCAGCAGCTTGGTTCCTAAGCGGGGATGGAACACTGAAGCTTTCTTT. It is translated as CASSLVPKRGWNTEAFF.

The V gene is TRBV4-2, the J gene TRBJ2-1, with no clear D. The CDR3 sequence is 17 residues long. Trimming took 0 bases from V and 10 from J, leaving 22 bases between them. CDR1 and CDR2 (germline): LGHNA, YNFKEQ. The CDR3 nucleotides read TGTGCCAGCAGCCAAGATCTCGACCGGTCGATATCCGGGGAGCAGTTCTTC. Translating gives CASSQDLDRSISGEQFF.

This sequence joins TRBV19 and TRBJ2-3, with D tentatively TRBD1 (5 bases). The germline V and J ends were trimmed by 4 bases and 4 bases, with 21 bases remaining between them. Germline CDR1 LNHDA, CDR2 SQIVND (reference sequence). The CDR3 spans 17 residues. This CDR3 is CASSTQFGLGRPDTQYF. The CDR3 DNA reads TGTGCCAGTAGTACCCAATTTGGATTGGGGCGCCCAGATACGCAGTATTTT.

J is TRBJ2-7 and V is TRBV4-1; D gene uncertain. The germline V and J ends were trimmed by 3 bases and 3 bases, with 15 bases remaining between them. Germline lookup yields CDR1 MGHRA and CDR2 YSYEKL. The CDR3 extends over 15 amino acids. CDR3 DNA sequence: TGCGCCAGCAGCCAGCCCACATCAAAATACTACGAGCAGTACTTC. This encodes CASSQPTSKYYEQYF.

The V gene is TRBV19, the J gene TRBJ2-7; 8 bases are shared with TRBD1. This CDR3 comprises 13 residues. Germline V gives CDR1 LNHDA, CDR2 SQIVND (reference sequence). J was trimmed by 6 bases and V by 9 bases; bases with no gene match: 10. The CDR3 DNA reads TGTGCCAGGGACAGGGCGGAAATCAGCGAGCAGTACTTC. Its translation is CARDRAEISEQYF.

This chain's CDR3 is CASTPQEIQETQYF. The CDR3, as DNA: TGCGCCAGCACTCCACAGGAGATCCAAGAGACCCAGTACTTC. This rearrangement joins TRBV10-2 to TRBJ2-5; TRBD1 might be the D (5 bases). The CDR3 runs to 14 residues. V gave up 7 bases and J gave up 1 base, with 13 bases separating them. Germline CDR1 WSHSY, CDR2 SAAADI.

CDR3 DNA: TGTGCCAGCACCAGGGGGGGCGCGGTCACTGAAGCTTTCTTT. It codes for CASTRGGAVTEAFF. The rearrangement links TRBV6-1 to TRBJ1-1; TRBD1 agrees at 7 bases. Germline-derived CDR1 and CDR2 are MNHNS and SASEGT. The CDR3 length is 14 residues. V lost 7 bases, J lost 4 bases, and 9 bases stayed unmatched.

This clone was seen more than once but under ten times. The rearrangement joins TRBV20-1 to TRBJ2-1; no firm D call. The V end lost 3 bases, the J end lost 9 bases, and 9 bases lay between the germline ends. CDR1 is DFQATT and CDR2 is SNEGSKA in the germline V gene (reference sequence). The CDR3 has 11 residues. CDR3 in amino acids: CSARSRAEQFF. DNA of the CDR3: TGCAGTGCTAGGTCTAGGGCTGAGCAGTTCTTC.

This rearrangement joins TRBV9 to TRBJ2-2; tentatively, D is TRBD1 (5 bases). The V and J ends lost 3 bases and 7 bases respectively, with 16 bases between them. Germline V gene data show CDR1 as SGDLS and CDR2 as YYNGEE. The CDR3 is made up of 15 amino acids. For the CDR3, the DNA is TGTGCCAGCAGCGGGCAGCAGGGAATCGTCGGGGAGCTGTTTTTT. Translated: CASSGQQGIVGELFF.

The J gene is TRBJ2-7, the V gene TRBV6-5; the match to TRBD2 covers 9 bases. The V and J ends lost 0 bases and 1 base, in that order; junction bases with no gene match: 1. Per the germline V gene, CDR1 is MNHEY and CDR2 is SVGAGI. This CDR3 comprises 15 residues. The CDR3 loop reads CASSYSLAGSYEQYF. The CDR3 DNA reads TGTGCCAGCAGTTACTCTCTAGCGGGATCCTACGAGCAGTACTTC.

The chain combines TRBV29-1 with TRBJ2-1; 11 nucleotides agree with TRBD1. This CDR3 is built from 14 residues. The V gene's germline CDR1 is SQVTM and CDR2 ANQGSEA. V trimming: 6 bases; J trimming: 4 bases; junction bases outside the gene matches: 5. This CDR3 is CSVTGTGGYNEQFF. CDR3 DNA: TGCAGCGTCACAGGGACAGGGGGTTACAATGAGCAGTTCTTC.

This chain uses TRBV19 with TRBJ2-1, with 14 bases fitting TRBD2. CDR1 is LNHDA, CDR2 SQIVND, per germline (reference sequence). V lost 7 bases, J lost 10 bases, and 9 bases stayed unmatched. The CDR3 is 15 residues long. As DNA, the CDR3 is TGTGCCAGTAAACAGGGACTAGCGGGAGTTCAAGAGCAGTTCTTC. It codes for CASKQGLAGVQEQFF.

V gene TRBV19 combines with J gene TRBJ2-1; 8 bases align to TRBD2. The CDR3 is 16 residues long. Germline V gene lookup returns CDR1 LNHDA and CDR2 SQIVND (reference sequence). V shed 5 bases, J shed 6 bases, and the junction held 12 bases outside the gene matches. The CDR3 bases are TGTGCCAGTAGTTTGTCCGGGACTAGTCCCTTCAATGAGCAGTTCTTC. Protein product: CASSLSGTSPFNEQFF.

The chain carries TRBV19 and TRBJ2-7; 8 nucleotides match TRBD1. Germline CDR1 is LNHDA and CDR2 is SQIVND (reference sequence). V lost 5 bases, J lost 6 bases, and 9 bases stayed unmatched. The CDR3 runs 14 residues. CDR3 region: CASSDPWQGAEQYF. For the CDR3, the DNA is TGTGCCAGTAGTGACCCCTGGCAGGGGGCCGAGCAGTACTTC.